Below, 12 T cell receptor beta chains from the same sample are listed, as sequenced in a study of T cells in Graves' hyperthyroidism and ophthalmopathy. Amplification targeted TCR beta CDR3 regions from RNA transcripts. TCR CDR3 regions were first amplified by RT-PCR with HTBI primers. From the multiplex PCR reads, TCRdb called clonotypes with MiXCR, one entry per CDR3 protein. Found here are about 400,000 distinct CDR3 sequences, around a quarter of them singletons; the top ten hold around 67%. The sequenced sample was blood. The source of these receptors is a middle-aged man with Graves' hyperthyroidism.

This clonotype was seen ten or more times. V is TRBV2 and J is TRBJ2-7, with 16 nucleotides matching TRBD2. The germline gives CDR1 SNHLY, CDR2 FYNNEI. V shed 6 bases and J 4 bases; nucleotides not matched to a gene: 12. This CDR3 contains 18 residues. The CDR3 sequence: CASSQLPGLAGGPYEQYF. CDR3 DNA sequence: TGTGCCAGCAGCCAACTCCCGGGACTAGCGGGAGGGCCGTACGAGCAGTACTTC.

The rearrangement uses TRBV6-1 and TRBJ2-1; D is unresolved. With 2 bases removed from V and 0 bases from J, the gap between germline ends came to 11 bases. The CDR3 consists of 16 residues. CDR1 is MNHNS, CDR2 SASEGT, per germline. The CDR3 here is CASSERQESSYNEQFF. DNA for the CDR3: TGTGCCAGCAGTGAACGGCAGGAGAGCTCCTACAATGAGCAGTTCTTC.

The genes are TRBV7-3 and TRBJ1-6; TRBD1 might be the D (5 bases). Germline lookup yields CDR1 SGHTA and CDR2 FQGTGA. The CDR3 is 16 residues long. Trimming removed 4 bases at V and 4 bases at J, with 14 bases between. The CDR3 spells CASSSHIGGYNSPLHF. CDR3 DNA sequence: TGTGCCAGCAGCTCCCATATCGGGGGGTATAATTCACCCCTCCACTTT. Filled out from reference TRBV7-3 and TRBJ1-6, the complete variable domain reads GAGVSQTPSNKVTEKGKYVELRCDPISGHTALYWYRQSLGQGPEFLIYFQGTGAADDSGLPNDRFFAVRPEGSVSTLKIQRTERGDSAVYLCASSSHIGGYNSPLHFGNGTRLTVT.

In its sample, this clonotype was seen a few times. The V and J genes are TRBV27 and TRBJ2-1; the D call may be TRBD1 or TRBD2 (5 bases each). Germline-derived CDR1 and CDR2 are MNHEY and SMNVEV (reference sequence). The CDR3 totals 13 residues. The V and J ends lost 2 bases and 9 bases respectively, with 11 bases between them. DNA of the CDR3: TGTGCCAGCAGTTTAGATGAGGGGATTGAGCAGTTCTTC. As protein: CASSLDEGIEQFF.

This clonotype was seen only a few times. The rearrangement joins TRBV6-1 to TRBJ2-7; 11 nucleotides match TRBD2. This CDR3 comprises 17 residues. The ends lost 2 bases at V and 6 bases at J; junction bases unmatched: 12. Germline CDR1 is MNHNS and CDR2 is SASEGT. CDR3 residues: CASSETVAGGSLREQYF. CDR3 sequence (DNA): TGTGCCAGCAGTGAAACCGTAGCGGGAGGGTCTCTACGCGAGCAGTACTTC.

This clonotype was detected only a few times. The rearrangement joins TRBV7-2 to TRBJ2-7; a weak D match, TRBD2 (6 bases). This CDR3 region has 14 residues. The ends were cut back, 3 bases at V and 6 bases at J, with 15 bases in the middle. In germline, CDR1 is SGHTA, CDR2 FQGNSA. The CDR3 DNA is TGTGCCAGCAGCTTGTTAGGTGCGGGGACCGAGCAGTACTTC. Amino acids: CASSLLGAGTEQYF.

This clonotype was counted many times. The CDR3, as DNA: TGTGCCAGCAGCCCACAGGGGGACACTGAAGCTTTCTTT. Its translation is CASSPQGDTEAFF. The rearrangement uses TRBV2 and TRBJ1-1, with 8 bases matching TRBD1. The CDR3 covers 13 residues. The trim removed 6 bases at V and 3 bases at J, leaving 3 bases unmatched. Germline assignment: CDR1 SNHLY and CDR2 FYNNEI.

This clonotype occurred many times. The gene calls are TRBV29-1 and TRBJ2-7; tentative D call: TRBD1 (5 bases). Germline assignment: CDR1 SQVTM and CDR2 ANQGSEA. This CDR3 has 14 amino acids. Trimming shortened V by 6 bases and J by 2 bases, and 17 bases separated the two germline ends. The CDR3: CSVLSGHETYEQYF. CDR3 nucleotide sequence: TGCAGCGTCCTTAGTGGACATGAAACCTACGAGCAGTACTTC.

This clonotype has just a few counts. The chain combines TRBV10-3 with TRBJ2-1, with 8 nucleotides matching TRBD2. V dropped 3 bases and J dropped 4; count of bases not matched to a gene: 8. The CDR3 runs to 16 residues. Germline V gene sequence: CDR1 ENHRY, CDR2 SYGVKD. This CDR3 is CAISEPGTSFYNEQFF. In DNA form, the CDR3 reads TGTGCCATCAGTGAACCCGGGACTAGTTTTTACAATGAGCAGTTCTTC.

The chain employs TRBV6-1 and TRBJ2-7; 11 positions agree with TRBD2. Germline CDR1 is MNHNS and CDR2 is SASEGT. This CDR3 region has 15 residues. The V and J ends lost 5 bases and 0 bases, in that order; junction bases with no gene match: 3. The CDR3 loop is CASSTTSGISYEQYF. For the CDR3, the DNA is TGTGCCAGCAGTACGACTAGCGGGATCTCCTACGAGCAGTACTTC.

V is TRBV10-3 and J is TRBJ1-5; the match to TRBD1 covers 9 bases. This CDR3 comprises 15 residues. The junction had 4 bases not matched to a gene; V was cut back by 3 bases and J by 4 bases. Germline V gives CDR1 ENHRY, CDR2 SYGVKD. This chain's CDR3 is CAISDFGQGNQPQHF. The CDR3 coding sequence is TGTGCCATCAGTGATTTTGGACAGGGGAATCAGCCCCAGCATTTT.

This clonotype appeared a few times. The chain employs TRBV6-1 and TRBJ2-7; D is possibly TRBD1 (5 bases). CDR1 and CDR2 from the germline V gene are MNHNS and SASEGT. Trimming removed 6 bases from V and 2 bases from J, with 14 bases in between. CDR3 length equals 14 residues. DNA of the CDR3: TGTGCCAGCAGGTCAACAGGCGCAACCTACGAGCAGTACTTC. Its translation is CASRSTGATYEQYF.